The 8 T cell receptor beta chains reported below all come from one sample, sequenced in a study of shared clonotypes between healthy human individuals (TCRdb year 2020). The method behind the library was the immunoSEQ multiplex PCR assay. As stored in TCRdb, this immuneACCESS dataset retains in-frame rearrangements with V and J assigned. A fraction of the clones does not appear; measured against another copy, unresolved V genes explain less than half of the discrepancy, and the remainder lacks a known reason. For this sample there are 2 million to 3 million clones; 93% appear just once. The ten largest account for 0.36% of the sample. Sequenced: naive CD4+ T cells from PBMCs. The cell subset or site label corresponds to: CD45RA+ positively selected. These receptors originate from a man younger than 30 in good health. Some clones in this sample may be carry-over from other donors' samples.

The chain joins TRBV13 to TRBJ2-3; D gene unclear. The germline V gene has CDR1 PRHDT and CDR2 FYEKMQ (reference sequence). The V and J ends lost 4 bases and 0 bases respectively, with 8 bases between them. This CDR3 contains 14 residues. CDR3 protein: CASSSPSSTDTQYF. The DNA of the CDR3 is TGTGCCAGCAGCTCCCCAAGCAGCACAGATACGCAGTATTTT.

This chain uses TRBV5-1 with TRBJ2-1; 8 bases are shared with TRBD2. The CDR3 length is 16 residues. Germline CDR1 is SGHRS and CDR2 is YFSETQ. The J segment lost 0 bases and the V segment lost 4 bases, leaving 6 bases of the junction unmatched. CDR3 amino acids: CASSRSSGLSYNEQFF. The DNA of the CDR3 is TGCGCCAGCAGCCGCTCTAGCGGGCTCTCCTACAATGAGCAGTTCTTC.

Note on this clone: Other DNA sequences of this sample code for an identical CDR3. The CDR3 nucleotides read TGCAGCGTTGCCGGGGGGAGCTCCTACGAGCAGTACTTC. Translation gives CSVAGGSSYEQYF. This rearrangement joins TRBV29-1 to TRBJ2-7; 7 nucleotides line up with TRBD2. Germline V gene data show CDR1 as SQVTM and CDR2 as ANQGSEA. The CDR3 spans 13 residues. V was clipped by 4 bases and J by 0 bases; unmatched bases: 3.

The chain carries TRBV10-3 and TRBJ1-1, with D maybe TRBD1 (5 bases). V lost 8 bases and J 0 bases, leaving 10 bases between the germline ends. Germline assignment: CDR1 ENHRY and CDR2 SYGVKD. The CDR3 consists of 13 residues. This CDR3 reads CAIRRDLNTEAFF. The CDR3 nucleotides read TGTGCCATCCGCCGGGACCTGAACACTGAAGCTTTCTTT.

This sequence joins TRBV28 and TRBJ2-1; unclear D gene. The CDR3 covers 15 residues. From germline, CDR1 is MDHEN and CDR2 SYDVKM. The ends were cut back, 6 bases at V and 6 bases at J, with 18 bases in the middle. CDR3 DNA sequence: TGTGCCAGCAGCCCTCCCCGGTTCAGCACCAATGAGCAGTTCTTC. It is translated as CASSPPRFSTNEQFF.

The gene calls are TRBV11-2 and TRBJ2-6, with 7 bases fitting TRBD1. The CDR3 extends over 14 amino acids. V gave up 6 bases and J gave up 7 bases; unmatched junction bases: 6. The germline gives CDR1 SGHAT, CDR2 FQNNGV. CDR3 nucleotides: TGTGCCAGCAGTCTACGGGACAGCGCCAACGTCCTGACTTTC. Residues: CASSLRDSANVLTF.

CDR3 region: CAISGGQGESSGANVLTF. CDR3 DNA sequence: TGTGCCATCAGTGGCGGACAGGGGGAAAGCTCTGGGGCCAACGTCCTGACTTTC. The rearrangement uses TRBV10-3 and TRBJ2-6; the match to TRBD1 covers 10 bases. The CDR3 has 18 amino acids. From germline, CDR1 is ENHRY and CDR2 SYGVKD. The V gene end was trimmed by 4 bases and the J gene end by 0 bases; junction bases not matched to a gene: 6.

The chain links TRBV27 to TRBJ2-7; 8 bases match TRBD2. The germline V gene has CDR1 MNHEY and CDR2 SMNVEV (reference sequence). The V and J ends lost 2 bases and 4 bases, in that order; junction bases with no gene match: 7. The CDR3 is 15 residues long. The CDR3 DNA is TGTGCCAGCAGTTTACACCGAGCGGGAGCGTACGAGCAGTACTTC. Protein: CASSLHRAGAYEQYF.